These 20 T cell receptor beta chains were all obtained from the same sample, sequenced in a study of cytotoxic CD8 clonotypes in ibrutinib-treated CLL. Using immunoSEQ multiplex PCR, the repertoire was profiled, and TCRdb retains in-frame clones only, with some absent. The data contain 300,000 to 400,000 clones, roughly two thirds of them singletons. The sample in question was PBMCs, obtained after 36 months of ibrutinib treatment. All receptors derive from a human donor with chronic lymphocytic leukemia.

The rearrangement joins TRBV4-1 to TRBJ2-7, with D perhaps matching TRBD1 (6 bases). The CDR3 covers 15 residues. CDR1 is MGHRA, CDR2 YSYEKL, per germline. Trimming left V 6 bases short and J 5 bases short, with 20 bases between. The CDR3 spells CASRVLQGSDDEQYF. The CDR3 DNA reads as TGCGCCAGCAGGGTCCTACAGGGTTCGGACGACGAGCAGTACTTC.

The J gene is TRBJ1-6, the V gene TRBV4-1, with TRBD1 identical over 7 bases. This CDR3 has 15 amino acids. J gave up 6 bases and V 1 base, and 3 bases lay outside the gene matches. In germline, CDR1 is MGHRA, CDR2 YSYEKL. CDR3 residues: CASSQGQGSNSPLHF. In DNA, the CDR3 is TGCGCCAGCAGCCAAGGACAGGGCTCTAATTCACCCCTCCACTTT.

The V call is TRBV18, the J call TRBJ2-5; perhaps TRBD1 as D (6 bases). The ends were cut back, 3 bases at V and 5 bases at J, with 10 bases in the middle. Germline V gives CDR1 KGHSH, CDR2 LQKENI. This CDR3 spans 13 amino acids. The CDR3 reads CASSPNRDETQYF. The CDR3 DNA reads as TGTGCCAGCTCACCCAACAGGGATGAGACCCAGTACTTC.

The DNA of the CDR3 is TGCGCCAGCAGCCAAGGTTTCGGGGTAGGGCAGCCCCAGCATTTT. Translated, it gives CASSQGFGVGQPQHF. This sequence joins TRBV4-1 and TRBJ1-5; no definite D call. The V end lost 1 base, the J end lost 7 bases, and 14 bases lay between the germline ends. The V gene's germline CDR1 is MGHRA and CDR2 YSYEKL. The CDR3 spans 15 residues.

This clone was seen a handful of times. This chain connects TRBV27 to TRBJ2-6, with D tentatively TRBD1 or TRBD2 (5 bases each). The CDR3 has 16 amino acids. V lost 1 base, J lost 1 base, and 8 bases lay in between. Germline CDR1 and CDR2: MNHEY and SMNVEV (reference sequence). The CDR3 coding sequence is TGTGCCAGCAGTTTATGGGGCGGGTCTGGGGCCAACGTCCTGACTTTC. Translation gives CASSLWGGSGANVLTF.

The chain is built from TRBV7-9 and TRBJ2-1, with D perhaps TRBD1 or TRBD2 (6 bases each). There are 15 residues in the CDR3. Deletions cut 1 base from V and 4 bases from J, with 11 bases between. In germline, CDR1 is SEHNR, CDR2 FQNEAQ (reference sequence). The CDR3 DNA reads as TGTGCCAGCAGCTTAGGGGGGGCGTGGTACAATGAGCAGTTCTTC. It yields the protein CASSLGGAWYNEQFF.

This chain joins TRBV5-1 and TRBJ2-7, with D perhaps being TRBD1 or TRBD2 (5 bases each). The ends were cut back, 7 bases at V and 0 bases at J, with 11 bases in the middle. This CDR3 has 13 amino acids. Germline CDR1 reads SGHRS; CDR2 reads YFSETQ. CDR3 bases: TGCGCCAGCGGGACGGGTGACTCCTACGAGCAGTACTTC. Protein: CASGTGDSYEQYF. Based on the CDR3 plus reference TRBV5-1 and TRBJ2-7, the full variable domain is KAGVTQTPRYLIKTRGQQVTLSCSPISGHRSVSWYQQTPGQGLQFLFEYFSETQRNKGNFPGRFSGRQFSNSRSEMNVSTLELGDSALYLCASGTGDSYEQYFGPGTRLTVT.

The CDR3 DNA reads TGTGCCAGTAGAAGGACCGGACAGGGAATGGTACAGCCCCAGCATTTT. It is translated as CASRRTGQGMVQPQHF. The chain recombines TRBV19 with TRBJ1-5; 8 bases agree with TRBD1. Germline values: CDR1 LNHDA, CDR2 SQIVND (reference sequence). The ends lost 6 bases at V and 7 bases at J; junction bases unmatched: 14. The CDR3 consists of 16 residues.

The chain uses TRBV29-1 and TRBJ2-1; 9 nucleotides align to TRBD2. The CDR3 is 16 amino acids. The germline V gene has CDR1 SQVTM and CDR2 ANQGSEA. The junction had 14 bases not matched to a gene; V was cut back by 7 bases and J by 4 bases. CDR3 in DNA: TGCAGCGCCCCCCTGGCGGGGGGGGGAAAATACAATGAGCAGTTCTTC. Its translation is CSAPLAGGGKYNEQFF.

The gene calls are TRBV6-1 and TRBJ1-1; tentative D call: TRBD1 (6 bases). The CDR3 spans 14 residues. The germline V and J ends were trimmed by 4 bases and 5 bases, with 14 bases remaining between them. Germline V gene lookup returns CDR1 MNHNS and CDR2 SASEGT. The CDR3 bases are TGTGCCAGCAGTGTAGAAACAGGGAGTACTGAAGCTTTCTTT. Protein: CASSVETGSTEAFF.

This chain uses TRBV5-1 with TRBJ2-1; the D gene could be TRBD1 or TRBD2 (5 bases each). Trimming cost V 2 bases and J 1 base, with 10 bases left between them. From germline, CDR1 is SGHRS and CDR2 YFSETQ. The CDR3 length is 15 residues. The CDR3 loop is CASSFTGGSYNEQFF. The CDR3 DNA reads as TGCGCCAGCAGCTTCACTGGGGGTTCCTACAATGAGCAGTTCTTC.

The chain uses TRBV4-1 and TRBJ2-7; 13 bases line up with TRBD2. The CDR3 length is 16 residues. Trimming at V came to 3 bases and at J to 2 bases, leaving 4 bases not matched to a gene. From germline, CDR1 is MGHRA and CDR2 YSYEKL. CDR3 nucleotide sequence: TGCGCCAGCAGCCACCCCGGGACTAGCGGGACCTACGAGCAGTACTTC. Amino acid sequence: CASSHPGTSGTYEQYF.

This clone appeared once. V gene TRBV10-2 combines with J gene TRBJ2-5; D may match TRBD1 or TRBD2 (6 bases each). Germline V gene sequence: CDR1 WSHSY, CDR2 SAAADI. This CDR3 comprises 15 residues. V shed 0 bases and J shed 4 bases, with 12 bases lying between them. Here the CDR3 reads CASSESRGGRETQYF. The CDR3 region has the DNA TGCGCCAGCAGTGAGTCACGAGGGGGGCGAGAGACCCAGTACTTC.

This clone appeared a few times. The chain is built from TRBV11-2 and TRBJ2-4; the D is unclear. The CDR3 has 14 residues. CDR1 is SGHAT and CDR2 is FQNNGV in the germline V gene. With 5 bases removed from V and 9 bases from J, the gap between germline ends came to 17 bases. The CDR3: CASSPRQLLGIQYF. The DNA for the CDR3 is TGTGCCAGCAGCCCGAGGCAGCTCCTCGGCATTCAGTACTTC.

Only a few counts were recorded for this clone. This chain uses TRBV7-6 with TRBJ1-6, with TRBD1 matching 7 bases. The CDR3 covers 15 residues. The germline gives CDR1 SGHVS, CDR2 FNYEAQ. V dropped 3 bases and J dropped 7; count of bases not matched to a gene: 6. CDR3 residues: CASSFTWTGNSPLHF. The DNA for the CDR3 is TGTGCCAGCAGCTTTACCTGGACAGGAAATTCACCCCTCCACTTT.

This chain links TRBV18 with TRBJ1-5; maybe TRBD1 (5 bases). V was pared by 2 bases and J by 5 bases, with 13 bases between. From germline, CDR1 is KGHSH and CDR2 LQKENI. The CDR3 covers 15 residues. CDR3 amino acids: CASSPYQTEYQPQHF. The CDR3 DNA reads TGTGCCAGCTCACCATATCAGACAGAATATCAGCCCCAGCATTTT.

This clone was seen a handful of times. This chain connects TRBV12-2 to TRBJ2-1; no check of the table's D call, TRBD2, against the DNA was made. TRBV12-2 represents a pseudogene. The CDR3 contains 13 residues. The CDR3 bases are TGTGCAAGTCGCCCAGGACTAGGGATTGAGCAGTTCTTC. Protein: CASRPGLGIEQFF.

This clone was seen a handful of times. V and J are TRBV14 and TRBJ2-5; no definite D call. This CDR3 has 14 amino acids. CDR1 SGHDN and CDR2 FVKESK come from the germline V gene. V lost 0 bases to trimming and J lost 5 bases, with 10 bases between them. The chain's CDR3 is CASSQEGLWETQYF. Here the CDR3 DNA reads TGTGCCAGCAGCCAAGAGGGGTTGTGGGAGACCCAGTACTTC.

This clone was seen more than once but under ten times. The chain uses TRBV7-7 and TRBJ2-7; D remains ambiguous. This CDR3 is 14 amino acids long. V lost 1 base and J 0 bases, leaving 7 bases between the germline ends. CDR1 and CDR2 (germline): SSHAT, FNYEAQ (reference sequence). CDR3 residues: CASSLGLSSYEQYF. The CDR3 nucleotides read TGTGCCAGCAGCTTAGGGCTAAGCTCCTACGAGCAGTACTTC.

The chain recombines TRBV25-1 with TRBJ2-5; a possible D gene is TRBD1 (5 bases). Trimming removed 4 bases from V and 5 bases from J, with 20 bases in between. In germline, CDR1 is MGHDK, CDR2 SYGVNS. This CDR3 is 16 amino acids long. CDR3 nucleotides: TGTGCCAGCAGTGCAGGGCAGGGCCACCTCGGGGAGACCCAGTACTTC. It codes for CASSAGQGHLGETQYF.